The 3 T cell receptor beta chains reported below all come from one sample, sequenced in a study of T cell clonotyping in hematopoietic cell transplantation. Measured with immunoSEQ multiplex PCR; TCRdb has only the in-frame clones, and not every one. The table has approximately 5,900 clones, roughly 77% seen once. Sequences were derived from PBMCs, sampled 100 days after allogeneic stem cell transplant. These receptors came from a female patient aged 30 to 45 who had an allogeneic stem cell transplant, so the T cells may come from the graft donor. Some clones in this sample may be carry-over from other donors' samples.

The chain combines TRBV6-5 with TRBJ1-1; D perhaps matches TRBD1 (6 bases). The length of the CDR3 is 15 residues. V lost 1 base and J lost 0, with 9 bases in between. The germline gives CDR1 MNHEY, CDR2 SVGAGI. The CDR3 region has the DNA TGTGCCAGCAGTTACTTCGGGGGCCTGAACACTGAAGCTTTCTTT. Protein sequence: CASSYFGGLNTEAFF.

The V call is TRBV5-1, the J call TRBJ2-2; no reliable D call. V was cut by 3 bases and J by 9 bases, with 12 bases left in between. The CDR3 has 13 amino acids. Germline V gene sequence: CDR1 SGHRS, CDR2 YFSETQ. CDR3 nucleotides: TGCGCCAGCAGCTCAAGACAAGCGAGGGAGCTGTTTTTT. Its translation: CASSSRQARELFF.

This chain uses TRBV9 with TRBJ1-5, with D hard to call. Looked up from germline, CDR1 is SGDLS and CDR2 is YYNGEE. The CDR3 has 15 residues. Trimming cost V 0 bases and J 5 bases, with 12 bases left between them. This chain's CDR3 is CASSVAGLSDQPQHF. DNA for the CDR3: TGTGCCAGCAGCGTAGCGGGGTTAAGCGATCAGCCCCAGCATTTT.